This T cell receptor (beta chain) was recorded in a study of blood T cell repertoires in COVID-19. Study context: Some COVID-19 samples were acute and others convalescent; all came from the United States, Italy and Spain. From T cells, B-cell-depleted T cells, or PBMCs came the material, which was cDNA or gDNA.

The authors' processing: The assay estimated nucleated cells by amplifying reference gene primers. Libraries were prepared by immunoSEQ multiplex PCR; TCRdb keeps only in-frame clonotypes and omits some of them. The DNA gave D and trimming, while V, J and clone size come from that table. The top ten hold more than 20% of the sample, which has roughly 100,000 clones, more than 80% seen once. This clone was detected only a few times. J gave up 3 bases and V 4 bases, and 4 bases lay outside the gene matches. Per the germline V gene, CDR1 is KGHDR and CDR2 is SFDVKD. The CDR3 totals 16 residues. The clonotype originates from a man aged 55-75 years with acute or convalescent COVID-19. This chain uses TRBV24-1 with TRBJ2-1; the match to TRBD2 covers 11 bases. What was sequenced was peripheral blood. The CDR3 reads CATSDETSGIYNEQFF. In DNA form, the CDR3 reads TGTGCCACCAGTGACGAGACTAGCGGGATCTACAATGAGCAGTTCTTC.